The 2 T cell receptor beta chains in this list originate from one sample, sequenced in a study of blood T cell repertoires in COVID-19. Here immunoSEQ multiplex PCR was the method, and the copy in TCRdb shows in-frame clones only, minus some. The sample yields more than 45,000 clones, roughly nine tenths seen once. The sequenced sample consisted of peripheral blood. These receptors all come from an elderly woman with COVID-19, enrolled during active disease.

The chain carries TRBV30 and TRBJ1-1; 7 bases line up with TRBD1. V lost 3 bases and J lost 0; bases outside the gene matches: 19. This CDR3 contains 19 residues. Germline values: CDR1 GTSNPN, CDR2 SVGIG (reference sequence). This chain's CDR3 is CAWSAGGGASARVNTEAFF. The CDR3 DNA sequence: TGTGCCTGGAGCGCAGGGGGTGGCGCAAGCGCTAGAGTGAACACTGAAGCTTTCTTT.

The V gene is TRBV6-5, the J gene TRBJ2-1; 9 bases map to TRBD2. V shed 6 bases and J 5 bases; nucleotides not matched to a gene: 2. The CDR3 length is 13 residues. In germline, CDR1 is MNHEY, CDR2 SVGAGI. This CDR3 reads CASRTSGNNEQFF. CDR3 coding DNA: TGTGCCAGCAGGACTAGCGGCAACAATGAGCAGTTCTTC.